The 16 T cell receptor beta chains given below trace back to one sample, sequenced in a study of blood T cell repertoires in COVID-19. This table comes from immunoSEQ multiplex PCR, and its TCRdb copy is limited to in-frame clones, with some not included. The sample has 120,000 to 150,000 clones, about 74% seen once. The source material was peripheral blood. These receptors were obtained from a man aged 50 to 59 with acute or convalescent COVID-19.

The rearrangement joins TRBV10-1 to TRBJ2-2; D is possibly TRBD2 (5 bases). Germline loops: CDR1 WNHNN, CDR2 SYGVQD (reference sequence). V gave up 2 bases and J gave up 4 bases, with 11 bases separating them. The CDR3 is 15 residues long. The CDR3 nucleotides read TGCGCCAGCAGTGAGACGGGGTCTGCCACCGGGGAGCTGTTTTTT. Translated: CASSETGSATGELFF.

Only a few counts were recorded for this clone. J is TRBJ2-5 and V is TRBV29-1, with 9 bases aligning to TRBD1. V shed 6 bases and J 5 bases; nucleotides not matched to a gene: 4. From germline, CDR1 is SQVTM and CDR2 ANQGSEA. The CDR3 is made up of 12 amino acids. This CDR3 reads CSVATGGETQYF. The DNA for the CDR3 is TGCAGCGTGGCAACAGGGGGCGAGACCCAGTACTTC.

J is TRBJ1-2 and V is TRBV5-4; 7 bases align to TRBD1. J was trimmed by 0 bases and V by 10 bases; bases with no gene match: 6. The CDR3 consists of 13 residues. Germline V gene lookup returns CDR1 SGHNT and CDR2 YYREEE (reference sequence). In nucleotides, the CDR3 is TGTGCCGCCCACGACAGGGCTAACTATGGCTACACCTTC. This translates into CAAHDRANYGYTF.

The V gene is TRBV27, the J gene TRBJ1-5; 7 positions match TRBD1. The trim removed 0 bases at V and 3 bases at J, leaving 5 bases unmatched. The CDR3 sequence is 16 residues long. Germline CDR1 MNHEY, CDR2 SMNVEV (reference sequence). The CDR3 sequence: CASSLSMTGNNQPQHF. The CDR3 nucleotides read TGTGCCAGCAGTTTATCTATGACAGGGAACAATCAGCCCCAGCATTTT.

This chain connects TRBV11-2 to TRBJ2-5; D is ambiguous. Trimming took off 1 base at V and 2 bases at J, with 11 bases between the two ends. The CDR3 has 15 amino acids. CDR1 SGHAT and CDR2 FQNNGV come from the germline V gene. The DNA for the CDR3 is TGTGCCAGCAGCTTAGGGGCCTATCCTCAAGAGACCCAGTACTTC. Translation gives CASSLGAYPQETQYF.

V gene TRBV5-1 combines with J gene TRBJ1-5, with D maybe TRBD1 (5 bases). V was pared by 2 bases and J by 4 bases, with 7 bases between. The CDR3 has 13 amino acids. In germline, CDR1 is SGHRS, CDR2 YFSETQ. The CDR3: CASSFRGNQPQHF. The CDR3 bases are TGCGCCAGCAGCTTCCGGGGGAATCAGCCCCAGCATTTT.

V is TRBV7-8 and J is TRBJ1-3, with 7 bases lining up with TRBD1. This CDR3 spans 15 amino acids. V dropped 2 bases and J dropped 4; count of bases not matched to a gene: 5. The V gene's germline CDR1 is SGHVS and CDR2 FQNEAQ. CDR3 nucleotides: TGTGCCAGCAGCTTAAAGGGGGCAGGAGGAAACACCATATATTTT. It yields the protein CASSLKGAGGNTIYF. The complete variable domain, with remaining parts taken from reference TRBV7-8 and TRBJ1-3, reads GAGVSQSPRYKVAKRGQDVALRCDPISGHVSLFWYQQALGQGPEFLTYFQNEAQLDKSGLPSDRFFAERPEGSVSTLKIQRTQQEDSAVYLCASSLKGAGGNTIYFGEGSWLTVV.

The V gene is TRBV15, the J gene TRBJ1-4; maybe TRBD1 (5 bases). The germline V and J ends were trimmed by 0 bases and 8 bases, with 13 bases remaining between them. The CDR3 has 15 residues. The germline V gene encodes CDR1 LNHNV and CDR2 YYDKDF (reference sequence). The CDR3 here is CATSRDSGYGEKLFF. In DNA form, the CDR3 reads TGTGCCACCAGCAGAGATTCAGGGTACGGCGAAAAACTGTTTTTT.

A note on this clone: Distinct nucleotide sequences in the sample also encode this CDR3. The gene calls are TRBV27 and TRBJ1-5; D may be TRBD1 (5 bases). V shed 5 bases and J shed 6 bases, with 14 bases lying between them. The V gene's germline CDR1 is MNHEY and CDR2 SMNVEV (reference sequence). The CDR3 contains 14 residues. This CDR3 is CASSLGQGPQPQHF. For the CDR3, the DNA is TGTGCCAGCAGTCTTGGGCAGGGCCCTCAGCCCCAGCATTTT.

The rearrangement uses TRBV9 and TRBJ1-3, with D hard to call. Germline V gene data show CDR1 as SGDLS and CDR2 as YYNGEE. The CDR3 contains 15 residues. V gave up 0 bases and J gave up 0 bases, with 7 bases separating them. The CDR3 loop is CASSVVAGSGNTIYF. CDR3 nucleotide sequence: TGTGCCAGCAGCGTAGTTGCAGGCTCTGGAAACACCATATATTTT.

The chain employs TRBV19 and TRBJ1-2; D not certain. The germline gives CDR1 LNHDA, CDR2 SQIVND (reference sequence). The V end lost 5 bases, the J end lost 4 bases, and 11 bases lay between the germline ends. This CDR3 has 13 amino acids. CDR3 sequence (DNA): TGTGCCAGTAGTTCACCAAGAGCCTATGGCTACACCTTC. Amino acid sequence: CASSSPRAYGYTF.

The chain has TRBV3-1 (or the pseudogene TRBV3-2) and TRBJ2-2; 7 bases map to TRBD2. The V and J ends lost 2 bases and 1 base, in that order; junction bases with no gene match: 7. This CDR3 is 17 amino acids long. Germline loops: CDR1 LGHDT, CDR2 YNNKEL (reference sequence). CDR3 residues: CASSQSFGGVNTGELFF. CDR3 nucleotides: TGTGCCAGCAGCCAATCGTTTGGGGGGGTGAACACCGGGGAGCTGTTTTTT.

The genes are TRBV20-1 and TRBJ2-3; 10 bases map to TRBD2. The CDR3 runs 15 residues. With 3 bases clipped from V and 4 bases from J, the junction kept 7 bases outside the gene matches. Germline loops: CDR1 DFQATT, CDR2 SNEGSKA (reference sequence). The CDR3 DNA is TGCAGTGCTAGTACTAGCGGGGCCCGAGCAGATACGCAGTATTTT. It translates to CSASTSGARADTQYF.

The chain employs TRBV30 and TRBJ1-5; D is possibly TRBD1 (6 bases). Germline CDR1 and CDR2: GTSNPN and SVGIG (reference sequence). This CDR3 comprises 14 residues. With 1 base removed from V and 1 base from J, the gap between germline ends came to 8 bases. The CDR3 protein is CAWSGGTSNQPQHF. The CDR3 DNA follows: TGTGCCTGGAGTGGAGGGACAAGCAATCAGCCCCAGCATTTT.

This rearrangement joins TRBV6-5 to TRBJ1-2; D unclear. V was pared by 2 bases and J by 7 bases, with 11 bases between. CDR3 length: 13 residues. Germline CDR1 reads MNHEY; CDR2 reads SVGAGI. DNA for the CDR3: TGTGCCAGCAGTTACCGAGGGTCTGGTGGCTACACCTTC. Encoded protein: CASSYRGSGGYTF.

This chain links TRBV19 with TRBJ1-5; D is possibly TRBD1 (5 bases). Germline V gene data show CDR1 as LNHDA and CDR2 as SQIVND (reference sequence). The CDR3 sequence is 14 residues long. V lost 3 bases to trimming and J lost 6 bases, with 12 bases between them. CDR3 sequence: CASSIGQGPQPQHF. CDR3 nucleotide sequence: TGTGCCAGTAGTATCGGCCAGGGCCCTCAGCCCCAGCATTTT.